The T cell receptor beta chain under discussion was sequenced for a study of cytomegalovirus exposure and HLA in healthy donors (dated 2017 in TCRdb). Study-wide context: According to an earlier analysis of around 600 of the donors, about 190 million T cells yielded 90 million to 140 million unique TCR beta sequences and about 300 Gb of sequence data. Roughly 300 gigabases of sequencing data and 91 million or so unique TCR sequences made up an early release that covered some 640 HLA-typed donors. Because of strong linkage in the cohort, 4 to 6 DR-DQ haplotypes were treated as single units for association and clustering. On average, about 240,000 unique TCR beta nucleotide sequences were sequenced per donor among a few hundred genotyped donors of the cohort, with about 17% of those sequences being non-productive. A later genetic analysis used genome-wide SNP genotypes for about three fifths of the 666 donors, treating that subset as a discovery cohort. The study was designed to test whether signatures of past pathogen exposure could be identified by cataloging public T cell receptors. Typing coverage varied by locus: roughly 629-630 donors for A, B, C, DRB1 and DQB1; approximately 500 for DQA1; more than 600 for DPA1; about 450 for DPB1. Every discovery cohort repertoire had been produced on one sequencing platform. Class I and class II HLA loci were covered by the typing at four-digit resolution. In the later analysis, no new phenotypic data were used to find candidate immune exposures; instead, reliance was placed on TCR beta sequences and their occurrence across donors. The T cell repertoires of several hundred subjects were profiled by immunosequencing and related to cytomegalovirus serostatus. Donor age, sex, ethnicity and CMV serostatus were collected together with the repertoire data. A later analysis re-analyzed previously published TCR beta repertoires from hundreds of donors and added high-resolution HLA genotyping to study TCR occurrence patterns. Among the roughly 380 genotyped donors, approximately 81% belonged to the genetic ancestry cluster associated with self-reported Caucasian donors. An earlier analysis of around 540 of the donors applied high-throughput TCR beta sequencing to assess whether each TCR beta V gene segment acted as functional or pseudogenic. High-throughput TCR immunosequencing, statistical association of individual TCRs with disease status, and machine learning were combined to predict cytomegalovirus infection status. Along with the roughly 700-subject first cohort, a separate validation cohort of around 110 different subjects was used.

Libraries were prepared through the immunoSEQ multiplex PCR assay. For the multiplex PCR, a mixture combining 60 forward primers for TCR Vbeta segments and 13 reverse primers for TCR Jbeta segments was used. Amplification of the CDR3 region of rearranged TCR beta genes was performed with a multiplex PCR assay on genomic DNA. The amplified TCR beta libraries were sequenced on the Illumina HiSeq System as 87-base-pair reads. The original pipeline was this. A later analysis counted approximately 84 million unique TCR beta chains across the roughly 700 repertoires, and 9.5 million to 11 million of these chains were shared by at least two donors. Raw reads were error-corrected and collapsed into unique sequences by a nearest-neighbor algorithm in which closely related sequences were merged to remove PCR and sequencing errors. V, D and J gene segments were assigned by aligning CDR3 sequences to IMGT reference sequences. For a sequence to be retained, at least a six-nucleotide match to both a V gene segment and a J gene segment was required. Rearrangements were called productive when the CDR3 lacked stop codons and stayed in frame with V and J; all others were non-productive. CDR3 was defined by IMGT convention, running from the second conserved V-encoded cysteine to the conserved J-encoded phenylalanine. In an earlier analysis of around 540 of the donors, sequences lacking an unambiguous match to a single V gene segment were excluded. In an earlier analysis of approximately 560 of the donors, a V segment was called functional when productive rearrangements were above 56.7%, and segregating when the standard deviation between donors exceeded 5%. A statistical classification framework was built to diagnose cytomegalovirus status from the catalog of TCR beta chain sequences. V and J gene assignment, in a later analysis, came from comparing TCR nucleotide sequences with IMGT/GENE-DB human TR gene sequences. A later analysis assigned CDR3 sequences and most-parsimonious VDJ recombination scenarios with the TCRdist pipeline. In a later analysis, each TCR beta chain was defined by its CDR3 amino acid sequence together with its V-gene family, and reads without a unique V-gene family were excluded. As a way to deal with suspected cross-contamination and a sequencing artifact, a later analysis dropped 500 to 700 nucleotide sequences that were highly shared and had low generation probability. In a later analysis, a clonal expansion index was calculated for each public chain from normalized within-repertoire ranks of inferred template counts. Generation probabilities in a later analysis came from a VDJ recombination model fitted to out-of-frame rearrangements, and those results were checked against IGoR. In a later analysis, TCR-TCR, TCR-HLA and TCR-CMV co-occurrence was scored with hypergeometric tests, and a repertoire-size bias correction was applied to TCR pairs. To estimate false discovery rates, a later analysis permuted the HLA or CMV assignments 20 times. In a later analysis, co-occurring TCRs were grouped using DBSCAN, and TCRdist sequence similarity was added for clustering within HLA-allele-positive subsets. Co-occurrence clustering excluded repertoires with fewer than 30,000 or more than 120,000 public chains, plus five with anomalous nucleotide sharing. In its TCRdb copy, this immuneACCESS table keeps in-frame sequences only and misses some clones. Where compared with another copy, unresolved V genes explain less than half of these, and the others have no known cause. For V, J and clone size, that table is used; D and trimming come from the DNA. The sample has about 110,000 clones on record, approximately 80% of them singletons. The ten largest make up 3.5% to 4% of the sample.

A word on this clone: Its cognate antigen has yet to be identified. Base-call qualities are not available, and no considerably larger clone is one nucleotide away.

What the study reported, not specific to this receptor: The 87-base-pair reads could not distinguish some IMGT-functional V segments, including TRBV6-2 and TRBV6-3, so those segments were excluded. A later analysis reported that several top co-occurrence clusters appeared linked to parvovirus B19, influenza, CMV and Epstein-Barr virus. Only TCR beta chains were sequenced in this cohort, and the absence of alpha or paired-chain data limited detectable features. Linkage disequilibrium might explain the correlated functional status among segregating V segments, but an unknown experimental factor could not be ruled out. A total of around 150 TCR beta chains were listed by the study as associated with cytomegalovirus. In a later analysis, HLA-associated TCR beta chains showed more clonal expansion and lower generation probabilities than non-associated chains that were equally common. The sequencing pipeline was judged likely to have produced a cluster of highly shared sequence variants as a technical artifact. The only immune exposure information available for the cohort was CMV serostatus. Broadly in line with IMGT annotations, most TCR beta V segments showed up in productive rearrangements about 87% or about 30% of the time in an earlier analysis of 450 to 600 of the donors. An association between a missense DCLRE1C variant and V-gene and J-gene trimming of TCR beta chains was found in a later genetic analysis and replicated in an independent cohort. HLA typing was unavailable for some donors at each locus, so association tests used only the typed subset. In a later analysis, most CMV-associated TCR beta chains were found to appear HLA-restricted, with HLA associations seemingly driven largely by CMV exposure. Over 15 rarely observed V segments, including chromosome 9 orphons, were excluded from the earlier analysis of several hundred of the donors because counts were too low. A further reported finding was that TCR beta sequences accurately predicted the HLA-A and HLA-B alleles for most subjects in the first cohort. In a later analysis, TCR association rates were found to vary across HLA loci, with the most associated TCRs seen for DRB1 alleles and the fewest for HLA-C alleles. A later analysis associated 16,951 TCR beta sequences with specific HLA alleles at a false discovery rate of 0.05. Three of the identified cytomegalovirus-associated TCR beta chains were confirmed in vitro to be specific for cytomegalovirus antigens. Sequencing depth was assumed to be roughly uniform across donors in the presence/absence analyses, though that assumption may not hold. Compared with the roughly 700-donor mean, donors in an Asian-associated ancestry cluster had fewer N-insertions in productive TCRs, according to a later genetic analysis. Cytomegalovirus status was reported to be diagnosed by the classifier with high specificity and sensitivity in both the original and validation cohorts. While some public TCRs were present in many individuals, most TCR sequences turned up only very rarely across donors. It was suggested by the authors that the approach could potentially be generalized to other disease states and immunological phenotypes. When HLA alleles, especially DR and DQ, strongly co-occurred, TCR associations were difficult to assign to individual alleles.

Including cysteine and phenylalanine, the CDR3 has 14 amino acids. The CDR3 DNA has 42 bases and is translated from base 1. V is pruned by 7 bases and J by 5 bases, leaving 5 bases of the junction without a gene match. The CDR1 and CDR2 encoded by the germline V gene are SNHLY and FYNNEI. In total, 666 healthy bone marrow donors made up the cohort. At the time of sampling, all cohort members were nominally healthy, though unrecorded immune exposures were likely present. The donor tested CMV seronegative, placing the donor among the 352 seronegative members of the cohort. A peripheral blood sample was collected from each donor, and TCR beta sequencing was performed on peripheral blood mononuclear cells. Genomic DNA was extracted from the blood cell samples with the Qiagen DNeasy Blood Extraction Kit.

The source is a man aged 60 to 75 in good health and CMV-seronegative. The sample taken for sequencing was PBMCs. This chain joins TRBV2 to TRBJ2-7, with 13 bases matching TRBD2. Read as DNA, the sequence is TGTGCCAGCAAAGGACTAGCGGGGGTTAACGAGCAGTACTTC. Its protein reads: CASKGLAGVNEQYF. Here the CDR3 is joined to the reference TRBV2 and TRBJ2-7 genes, and the full variable domain is: EPEVTQTPSHQVTQMGQEVILRCVPISNHLYFYWYRQILGQKVEFLVSFYNNEISEKSEIFDDQFSVERPDGSNFTLKIRSTKLEDSAMYFCASKGLAGVNEQYFGPGTRLTVT.